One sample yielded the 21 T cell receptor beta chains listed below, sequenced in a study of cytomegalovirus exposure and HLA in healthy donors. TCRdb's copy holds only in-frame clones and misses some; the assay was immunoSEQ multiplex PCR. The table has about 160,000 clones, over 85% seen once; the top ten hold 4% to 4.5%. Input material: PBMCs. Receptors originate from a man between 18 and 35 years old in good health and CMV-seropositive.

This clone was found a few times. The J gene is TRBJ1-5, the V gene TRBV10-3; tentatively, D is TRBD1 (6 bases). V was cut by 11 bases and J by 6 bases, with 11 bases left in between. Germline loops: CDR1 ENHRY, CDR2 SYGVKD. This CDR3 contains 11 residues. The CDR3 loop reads CAERGGQPQHF. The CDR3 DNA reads TGTGCCGAGCGAGGGGGTCAGCCCCAGCATTTT.

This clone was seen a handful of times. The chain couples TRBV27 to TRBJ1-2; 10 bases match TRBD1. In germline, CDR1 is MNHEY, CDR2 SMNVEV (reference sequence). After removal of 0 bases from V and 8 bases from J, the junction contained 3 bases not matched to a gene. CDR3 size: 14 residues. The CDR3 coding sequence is TGTGCCAGCAGTTTATCGGGGACAGGGGTCGGCTACACCTTC. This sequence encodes CASSLSGTGVGYTF.

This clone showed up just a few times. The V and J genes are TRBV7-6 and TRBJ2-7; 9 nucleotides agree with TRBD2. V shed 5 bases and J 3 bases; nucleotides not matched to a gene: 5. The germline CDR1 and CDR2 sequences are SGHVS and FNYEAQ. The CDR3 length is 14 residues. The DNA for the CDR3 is TGTGCCAGCAGCCGACTAGCGGTCAACTACGAGCAGTACTTC. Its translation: CASSRLAVNYEQYF.

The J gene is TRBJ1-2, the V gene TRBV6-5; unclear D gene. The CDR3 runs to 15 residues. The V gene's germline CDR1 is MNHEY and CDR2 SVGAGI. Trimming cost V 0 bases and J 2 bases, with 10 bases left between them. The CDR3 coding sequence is TGTGCCAGCAGTTACTCGCCAGGTGCCAACTATGGCTACACCTTC. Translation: CASSYSPGANYGYTF.

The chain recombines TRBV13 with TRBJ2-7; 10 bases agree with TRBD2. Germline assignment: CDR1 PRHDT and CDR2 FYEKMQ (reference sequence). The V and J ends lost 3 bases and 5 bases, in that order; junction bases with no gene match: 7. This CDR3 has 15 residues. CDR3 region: CASSFLAGEVDEQYF. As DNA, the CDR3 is TGTGCCAGCAGCTTCCTAGCGGGAGAAGTCGACGAGCAGTACTTC.

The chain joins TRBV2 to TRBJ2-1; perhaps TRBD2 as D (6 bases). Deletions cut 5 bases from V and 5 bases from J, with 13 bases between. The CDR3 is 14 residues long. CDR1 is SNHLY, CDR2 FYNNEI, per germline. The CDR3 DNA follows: TGTGCCAGCAGTTCCAGGACTAAGGACAATGAGCAGTTCTTC. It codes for CASSSRTKDNEQFF.

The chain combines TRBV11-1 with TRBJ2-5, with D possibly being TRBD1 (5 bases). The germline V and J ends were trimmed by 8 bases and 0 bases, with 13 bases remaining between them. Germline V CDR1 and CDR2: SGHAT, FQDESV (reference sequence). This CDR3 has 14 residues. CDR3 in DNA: TGTGCCAGCGGTAGCAGGGAAAACCAAGAGACCCAGTACTTC. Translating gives CASGSRENQETQYF.

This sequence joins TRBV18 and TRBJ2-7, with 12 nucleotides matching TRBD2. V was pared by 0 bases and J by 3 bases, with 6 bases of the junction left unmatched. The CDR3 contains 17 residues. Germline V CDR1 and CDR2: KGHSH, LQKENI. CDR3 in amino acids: CASSPPLLAGGRYEQYF. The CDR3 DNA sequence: TGTGCCAGCTCACCACCCCTACTAGCGGGAGGCCGCTACGAGCAGTACTTC.

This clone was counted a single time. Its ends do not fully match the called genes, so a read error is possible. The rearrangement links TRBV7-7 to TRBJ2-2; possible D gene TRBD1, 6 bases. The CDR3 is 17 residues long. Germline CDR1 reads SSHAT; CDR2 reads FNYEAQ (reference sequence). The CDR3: CASSSISGAWNTGELFF. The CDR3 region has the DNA TGTGCTAGCAGCTCTATTTCAGGGGCCTGGAACACCGGGGAGCTGTTTTTT. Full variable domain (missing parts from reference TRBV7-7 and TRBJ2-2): GAGVSQSPRYKVTKRGQDVTLRCDPISSHATLYWYQQALGQGPEFLTYFNYEAQPDKSGLPSDRFSAERPEGSISTLTIQRTEQRDSAMYRCASSSISGAWNTGELFFGEGSRLTVL.

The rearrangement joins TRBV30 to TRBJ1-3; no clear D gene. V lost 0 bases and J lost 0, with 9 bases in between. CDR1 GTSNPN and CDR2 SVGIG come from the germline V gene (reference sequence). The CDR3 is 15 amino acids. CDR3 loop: CAWSVQTSSGNTIYF. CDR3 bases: TGTGCCTGGAGTGTACAGACGAGCTCTGGAAACACCATATATTTT.

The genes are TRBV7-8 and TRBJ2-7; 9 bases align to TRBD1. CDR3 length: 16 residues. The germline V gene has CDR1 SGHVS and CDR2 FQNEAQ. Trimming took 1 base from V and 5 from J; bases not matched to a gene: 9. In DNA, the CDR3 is TGTGCCAGCAGCTTAGTTCTGCGGACAGGGGCGAACGAGCAGTACTTC. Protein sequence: CASSLVLRTGANEQYF.

The CDR3 DNA follows: TGTGCCAGCAGTGAAGCTGGGCTAGCGGGAGGATACAATGAGCAGTTCTTC. Encoded protein: CASSEAGLAGGYNEQFF. The rearrangement links TRBV2 to TRBJ2-1; 11 bases line up with TRBD2. V lost 0 bases and J lost 4; bases outside the gene matches: 5. Per germline, CDR1 SNHLY and CDR2 FYNNEI. The length of the CDR3 is 17 residues.

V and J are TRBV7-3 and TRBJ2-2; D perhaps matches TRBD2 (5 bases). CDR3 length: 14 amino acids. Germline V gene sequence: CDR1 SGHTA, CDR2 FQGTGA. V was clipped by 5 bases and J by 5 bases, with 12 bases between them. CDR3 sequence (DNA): TGTGCCAGCAGCCCACTTAGCGTTACCGGGGAGCTGTTTTTT. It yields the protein CASSPLSVTGELFF.

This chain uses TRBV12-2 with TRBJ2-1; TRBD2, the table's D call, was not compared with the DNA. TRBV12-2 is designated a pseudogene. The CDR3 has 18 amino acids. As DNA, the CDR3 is TGTGCAAGTCGCTTAGTAACATTCCAGCGGGAGAAGCTGGATGAGCAGTTCTTC. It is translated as CASRLVTFQREKLDEQFF.

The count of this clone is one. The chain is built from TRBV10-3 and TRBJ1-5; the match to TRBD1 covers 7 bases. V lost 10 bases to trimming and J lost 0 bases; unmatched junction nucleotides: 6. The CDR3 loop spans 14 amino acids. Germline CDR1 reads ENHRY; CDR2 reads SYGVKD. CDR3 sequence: CATGQSNSNQPQHF. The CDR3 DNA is TGTGCCACGGGACAGTCTAATAGCAATCAGCCCCAGCATTTT.

In DNA form, the CDR3 reads TGTGCCAGCTCACCCACAGGGACTACCACTCAGACCACTAGCACAGATACGCAGTATTTT. It codes for CASSPTGTTTQTTSTDTQYF. The chain recombines TRBV18 with TRBJ2-3, with D perhaps matching TRBD2 (7 bases). There are 20 residues in the CDR3. V was clipped by 3 bases and J by 0 bases, with 25 bases between them. CDR1 and CDR2 (germline): KGHSH, LQKENI.

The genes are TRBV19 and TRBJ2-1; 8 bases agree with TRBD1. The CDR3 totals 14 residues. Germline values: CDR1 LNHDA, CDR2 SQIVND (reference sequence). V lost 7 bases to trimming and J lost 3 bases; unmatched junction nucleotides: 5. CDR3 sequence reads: CASTPTGVYNEQFF. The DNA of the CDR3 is TGTGCCAGTACTCCGACAGGGGTCTACAATGAGCAGTTCTTC.

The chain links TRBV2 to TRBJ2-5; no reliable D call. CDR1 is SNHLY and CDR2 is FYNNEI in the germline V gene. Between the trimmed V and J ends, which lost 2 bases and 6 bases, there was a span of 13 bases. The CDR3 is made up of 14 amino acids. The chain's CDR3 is CASSERQVKKTQYF. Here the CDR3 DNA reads TGTGCCAGCAGTGAAAGGCAGGTGAAGAAGACCCAGTACTTC.

CDR3 nucleotide sequence: TGTGCCATTAAGACAGGAGAGACCCAGTACTTC. It specifies CAIKTGETQYF. The chain employs TRBV10-3 and TRBJ2-5, with D tentatively TRBD1 (6 bases). CDR1 is ENHRY and CDR2 is SYGVKD in the germline V gene. Deletions cut 9 bases from V and 4 bases from J, with 9 bases between. The CDR3 is 11 residues long.

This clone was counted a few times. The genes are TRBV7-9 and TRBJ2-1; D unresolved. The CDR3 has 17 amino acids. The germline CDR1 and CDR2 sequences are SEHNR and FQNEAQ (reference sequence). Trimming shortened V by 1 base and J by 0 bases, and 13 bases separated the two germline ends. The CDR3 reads CASSLGPDSSSYNEQFF. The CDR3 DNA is TGTGCCAGCAGCTTAGGCCCAGACTCGAGCTCCTACAATGAGCAGTTCTTC.

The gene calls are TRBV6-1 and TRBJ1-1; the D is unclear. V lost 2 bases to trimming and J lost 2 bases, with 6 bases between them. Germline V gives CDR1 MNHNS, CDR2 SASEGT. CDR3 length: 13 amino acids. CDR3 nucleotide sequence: TGTGCCAGCAGTGAACACATTAACACTGAAGCTTTCTTT. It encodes CASSEHINTEAFF.